Listed below are T cell receptor beta chains from one sample, sequenced in a study of prognosis after radiotherapy for stage I lung cancer. TCRdb reanalysed the multiplex PCR reads using MiXCR and keeps one entry per CDR3 protein. Of 14,000 or so distinct CDR3 sequences listed, approximately 50% were seen once; the top ten hold 35% to 45%. The material was PBMCs, obtained before or after stereotactic body radiation therapy (not recorded which). These receptors were obtained from a donor at least 50 years old with non-small cell lung cancer. The CDR3 runs from the conserved cysteine through the conserved F or W. The D gene is left open where the match is weak. Where a row states a size, it is once, few, many or the class of an expanded clone; other rows omit it.

j_call d_call clone_size v_call cdr3_nt cdr3_aa
TRBJ1-1 NA once TRBV19 TGTGCCAGTAAAGGCACAGCTCAATTTAGGACTGAAGCTTTCTTT CASKGTAQFRTEAFF
TRBJ2-7 NA many TRBV20-1 TGCAGTGCTAGAGATGAAACAGCCGAGCAGTACTTC CSARDETAEQYF
TRBJ2-1 TRBD1 many TRBV2 TGTGCCAGCGGGGGGACAGGGGGTGAGCAGTTCTTC CASGGTGGEQFF
TRBJ2-1 TRBD2 many TRBV2 TGTGCCAGCAACCCCCGGGGAGCGGGAGGTTTCTACAATGAGCAGTTCTTC CASNPRGAGGFYNEQFF
TRBJ2-3 TRBD1 medium-sized TRBV24-1 TGTGCCACCAGTGATCCGAGACAGGGCTCAGATACGCAGTATTTT CATSDPRQGSDTQYF
TRBJ1-3 NA many TRBV4-1 TGCGCCAGCAGCCAAGCCCGGATGGGGAACACCATATATTTT CASSQARMGNTIYF
TRBJ2-3 NA many TRBV9 TGTGCCAGCAGCGTAGGCTCCGGGGATACGCAGTATTTT CASSVGSGDTQYF
TRBJ1-6 TRBD1 NA TRBV7-9 TGTGCCAGCAGCTTATGGGGGGACAGGACCGTTTATAATTCACCCCTCCACTTT CASSLWGDRTVYNSPLHF
TRBJ2-5 NA few TRBV2 TGTGCCAGCAGGTTGGACAGCCAAGGGACCCAGTACTTC CASRLDSQGTQYF
TRBJ2-2 TRBD1 many TRBV10-3 TGTGCCATCAGAGACAGGGCACGGGAGCTGTTTTTT CAIRDRARELFF
TRBJ1-2 NA NA TRBV6-9 TGTGCCAGCAGTTACAAGACAGGTACTAGCTATGTCTACACCTTC CASSYKTGTSYVYTF
TRBJ2-1 NA NA TRBV5-1 TGCGCCAGCAGCTTCGATGACTGGTATTACAATGAGCAGTTCTTC CASSFDDWYYNEQFF
TRBJ2-5 NA many TRBV7-9 TGTGCCAGCAGTCCTGGACTGTGGGAGACCCAGTACTTC CASSPGLWETQYF
TRBJ2-2 NA NA TRBV5-1 TGCGCCAGCCCCCACACGGCGAACGGCACCGGGGAGCTGTTTTTT CASPHTANGTGELFF
TRBJ2-5 NA many TRBV7-3 TGTGCCAGCAGCTTAACAGGGGGGGAGACCCAGTACTTC CASSLTGGETQYF
TRBJ2-2 NA NA TRBV24-1 TGTGCCACCAGTGATTTAACAGCAGGGCTGGCCGGGGAGCTGTTTTTT CATSDLTAGLAGELFF
TRBJ2-7 NA NA TRBV19 TGTGCCAGTAGTAACAGGGAACTCTCCTACGAGCAGTACTTC CASSNRELSYEQYF
TRBJ2-7 NA medium-sized TRBV11-2 TGTGCCAGCAGCACCTACCGGGCCCTAGCCTACGAGCAGTACTTC CASSTYRALAYEQYF
TRBJ2-6 NA NA TRBV6-1 TGTGCCAGCACCTATAGTGGGGCCAACGTCCTGACTTTC CASTYSGANVLTF
TRBJ1-5 TRBD1 medium-sized TRBV19 TGTGCCAGTAGTATTCCGGGACAGGGTAGGGATCAGCCCCAGCATTTT CASSIPGQGRDQPQHF
TRBJ2-7 NA many TRBV20-1 TGCAGTGCTAGCGGAGATCTAGGCCATTCCTACGAGCAGTACTTC CSASGDLGHSYEQYF
TRBJ2-2 TRBD2 NA TRBV7-9 TGTGCCACCTTGGGGATACGGGAGGGCAACACCGGGGAGCTGTTTTTT CATLGIREGNTGELFF
TRBJ2-3 TRBD2 NA TRBV12-3/TRBV12-4 TGTGCCAGCAGCCAAACACGGTGGGAGACTAGCGGGGGGGCCTTAGATACGCAGTATTTT CASSQTRWETSGGALDTQYF
TRBJ2-7 NA once TRBV3-1 TGTGCCAGCACCACCGAGGCGTCAGGGGAGCAGTACTTC CASTTEASGEQYF
TRBJ1-2 TRBD1 many TRBV3-1 TGTGCCAGCAGCCCATACAGGGGTGGCTACACCTTC CASSPYRGGYTF
TRBJ2-1 TRBD2 many TRBV11-3 TGTGCCAGCAGCTTAGACGGTGGGGGGAGGGCTAGAGGGAATGAGCAGTTCTTC CASSLDGGGRARGNEQFF
TRBJ2-3 NA many TRBV19 TGTGCCAGTAGTACCGCGAGGACTAGCACAGATACGCAGTATTTT CASSTARTSTDTQYF
TRBJ1-2 TRBD1 NA TRBV19 TGTGCCAGTAGTAGGATACAGGGGGCCATCAACTATGGCTACACCTTC CASSRIQGAINYGYTF
TRBJ2-3 TRBD2 medium-sized TRBV6-2/TRBV6-3 TGTGCCAGCAGTGACGGCGGGAGAGACACAGATACGCAGTATTTT CASSDGGRDTDTQYF
TRBJ2-2 TRBD2 many TRBV18 TGTGCCAGCTCCCCCACAGCGGGAGGACACACCGGGGAGCTGTTTTTT CASSPTAGGHTGELFF
TRBJ1-5 TRBD1 many TRBV6-4 TGTGCCAGCCACCGACAGGGGAGCAATCAGCCCCAGCATTTT CASHRQGSNQPQHF
TRBJ1-2 NA many TRBV4-1 TGCGCCAGCAGCCAAGACCACACTAACTATGGCTACACCTTC CASSQDHTNYGYTF
TRBJ1-5 NA NA TRBV15 TGTGCCACCGGGCCCCTACTACCTGGTCAGCCCCAGCATTTT CATGPLLPGQPQHF
TRBJ2-3 TRBD2 many TRBV5-4 TGTGCCAGCAGCTTGGGGACTAGCGGGGGGAAAACAGATACGCAGTATTTT CASSLGTSGGKTDTQYF
TRBJ1-2 TRBD1 large TRBV6-1 TGTGCCAGCAGTCTCCGACAGGGCTCTGGCTACACCTTC CASSLRQGSGYTF
TRBJ2-3 NA NA TRBV20-1 TGCAGTGCTAGGCCGGAACGCAAAGATACGCAGTATTTT CSARPERKDTQYF
TRBJ2-1 NA once TRBV27 TGTGCCAGCAGGGGGATCCCAAATGAGCAGTTCTTC CASRGIPNEQFF
TRBJ2-2 NA many TRBV5-4 TGTGCCAGCAGCTTGCTACAGGCGACCGACACCGGGGAGCTGTTTTTT CASSLLQATDTGELFF
TRBJ1-1 NA once TRBV27 TGTGCCAGCAGTTCCATCGACGTAACGAACACTGAAGCTTTCTTT CASSSIDVTNTEAFF
TRBJ2-2 NA NA TRBV6-9 TGTGCCAGCAGTTACGTCTTTAACAGCGTGGGACGGACCGGGGAGCTGTTTTTT CASSYVFNSVGRTGELFF
TRBJ1-1 NA NA TRBV2 TGTGCCAGCAGTGAGCTAGGCACTGAAGCTTTCTTT CASSELGTEAFF
TRBJ1-1 NA NA TRBV28 TGTGCCAGCAGAGCAAACCGAGCGGGAGATTTCTTT CASRANRAGDFF
TRBJ2-7 NA NA TRBV7-9 TGTGCCAGCAGCTTCGGGGGTGTGGCCGAGCAGTACTTC CASSFGGVAEQYF
TRBJ2-3 TRBD1 many TRBV5-4 TGTGCCAGCAGCCGGACAGGGGGTTCAGATACGCAGTATTTT CASSRTGGSDTQYF
TRBJ2-7 TRBD1 many TRBV14 TGTGCCAGCAGAAAAACTTCCGGGGACAGGGAAATTTCGGCCTACGAGCAGTACTTC CASRKTSGDREISAYEQYF
TRBJ2-5 NA many TRBV4-1 TGCGCCAGCAGCCGAACAACTGGGGGGAATTACCAAGAGACCCAGTACTTC CASSRTTGGNYQETQYF
TRBJ2-7 NA NA TRBV5-1 TGCGCCAGCAGCTTGAACCGGGGGACGAACTACGAGCAGTACTTC CASSLNRGTNYEQYF
TRBJ2-7 NA NA TRBV7-6 TGTGCCAGCAGGTACGGGTCGTGGGGGCCCTACGAGCAGTACTTC CASRYGSWGPYEQYF
TRBJ2-3 TRBD2 NA TRBV12-3/TRBV12-4 TGTGCCAGCAGCTCAACCCGGTGGGAGACTAGCGGGGTGGCCTTAGATACGCAGTATTTT CASSSTRWETSGVALDTQYF
TRBJ2-7 TRBD2 many TRBV5-4 TGTGCCAGCAGCTTGATGATAGCGGGGCCCCACGAGCAGTACTTC CASSLMIAGPHEQYF
TRBJ2-7 NA many TRBV30 TGTGCCTGGAGTCCCCGGGTCCTGCGCTCCTACGAGCAGTACTTC CAWSPRVLRSYEQYF